This TCR beta chain was documented in a study of shared clonotypes between healthy human individuals. Findings of the study overall: Though the depth was large, rarefaction showed that sorted-subset sequencing was incomplete.

Method: immunoSEQ multiplex PCR; TCRdb's copy keeps in-frame clones and lacks some. The top ten clones hold roughly 0.13% of a sample with around 2.1 million clones, more than 90% of them seen once. CDR3 length: 14 amino acids. CDR1 and CDR2 (germline): GTSNPN, SVGIG (reference sequence). The V end was cut by 2 bases, the J end by 3 bases, with 11 bases between. The donors were all Caucasian adults (living in Nashville, Tennessee). The split of CD4+ cells yielded CD45RA+ naive and CD45RA-negative memory subsets. Regarding this clone: Its cognate antigen is unknown.

Sequencing was performed on naive CD4+ T cells sorted from blood. Stated subset: CD45RA+ positively selected. The V and J genes are TRBV30 and TRBJ2-1; D perhaps matches TRBD1 (5 bases). The clonotype originates from a man between 18 and 29 years old in good health. CDR3 region: CAWSLQVHYNEQFF. The CDR3 nucleotides read TGTGCCTGGAGTTTACAGGTCCACTACAATGAGCAGTTCTTC.